The rows below give T cell receptor beta chains drawn from one sample of a study of T cell responses to AZD1222 COVID-19 vaccine. TCRdb keeps only in-frame clones here, not all; method: immunoSEQ multiplex PCR. The table includes about 60,000 clones, 85% to 90% detected once. The input for sequencing was peripheral blood, taken on day 0 of AZD1222 vaccination. These receptors all stem from an adult in good health. Each CDR3 is given with its conserved first and last residue. The order of the fields is V gene, J gene, CDR3 protein.

V: TRBV6-6
J: TRBJ1-1
CDR3: CASSSGEGNTEAFF

V: TRBV19
J: TRBJ2-2
CDR3: CASRARGGGELFF

V: TRBV29-1
J: TRBJ1-3
CDR3: CSADRVGGNTIYF

V: TRBV4-2
J: TRBJ1-5
CDR3: CASSQRQGIGNQPQHF

V: TRBV28
J: TRBJ1-5
CDR3: CASSFFGNQPQHF

V: TRBV5-6
J: TRBJ2-1
CDR3: CASSLEVRGLKFF

V: TRBV4-1
J: TRBJ2-7
CDR3: CASSQGAGQSSYEQYF

V: TRBV9
J: TRBJ1-4
CDR3: CASSVGSGLFEKLFF

V: TRBV6-6
J: TRBJ2-3
CDR3: CASSYAGGTDTQYF

V: TRBV27
J: TRBJ2-7
CDR3: CASSGSGPYEQYF

V: TRBV14
J: TRBJ2-7
CDR3: CASSPVGVYEQYF

V: TRBV11-2
J: TRBJ2-2
CDR3: CASSLDPGLRAGELFF

V: TRBV6-5
J: TRBJ1-2
CDR3: CASSLSGGRGYTF

V: TRBV19
J: TRBJ1-1
CDR3: CASTRTAGGRSTEAFF

V: TRBV7-2
J: TRBJ2-1
CDR3: CASSRVGGQLSYNEQFF

V: TRBV9
J: TRBJ1-6
CDR3: CASSVETGPNSPLHF

V: TRBV9
J: TRBJ1-3
CDR3: CASSVGGGNGNTIYF

V: TRBV19
J: TRBJ2-7
CDR3: CASSFGLGGQGFYEQYF

V: TRBV30
J: TRBJ1-2
CDR3: CAWNVRNYGYTF

V: TRBV5-6
J: TRBJ1-2
CDR3: CASSPRQGWYGYTF